This is a list of T cell receptor beta chains from one sample in a study of cytomegalovirus exposure and HLA in healthy donors. The assay was immunoSEQ multiplex PCR, and TCRdb's table has in-frame clones only and misses some. Of hundreds of thousands of clones detected, 70% to 90% appear once; the ten largest clones hold around 2.8%. The sequenced material came from PBMCs. These TCRs come from a man younger than 45 in good health and CMV-seronegative. CDR3s include the opening cysteine and the closing phenylalanine or tryptophan. Fields, in order: D gene, clone size, V gene, J gene, CDR3 protein, CDR3 DNA. A D gene is named only where the DNA matches it firmly. Not every row has a clone size; where given, it reads once, few, many or a size class.

TRBD1	NA	TRBV10-3	TRBJ2-7	CAVTGGGYEQYF	TGTGCCGTTACAGGGGGCGGATACGAGCAGTACTTC
TRBD1	NA	TRBV7-9	TRBJ2-7	CASSPWTGGTEQYF	TGTGCCAGCAGCCCTTGGACAGGGGGCACCGAGCAGTACTTC
TRBD1	once	TRBV19	TRBJ1-2	CASRGDRYGYTF	TGTGCCAGTAGAGGGGACAGATATGGCTACACCTTC
NA	once	TRBV7-8	TRBJ2-1	CAIQKDSIIFF	TGTGCCATCCAAAAGGACAGTATTATATTCTTC
TRBD2	NA	TRBV10-2	TRBJ2-7	CASSERGGPLSYEQYF	TGCGCCAGCAGTGAGCGGGGGGGTCCCCTCTCCTACGAGCAGTACTTC
TRBD1	NA	TRBV6-1	TRBJ1-2	CASSEVLGTGRGGYTF	TGTGCCAGCAGTGAAGTACTTGGGACAGGTCGGGGTGGCTACACCTTC
NA	NA	TRBV7-2	TRBJ2-7	CASSLGGASYEQYF	TGTGCCAGCAGCTTAGGCGGGGCCAGCTACGAGCAGTACTTC
NA	NA	TRBV28	TRBJ2-7	CATALGGGSFEQYF	TGTGCCACCGCCCTCGGGGGTGGGTCTTTCGAGCAGTACTTC
NA	NA	TRBV23-1	TRBJ1-4	CASSQSQRARWINEKLFF	TGCGCCAGCAGTCAATCTCAGAGGGCCCGATGGATTAATGAAAAACTGTTTTTT
NA	NA	TRBV10-1	TRBJ2-1	CASSASSYNEQFF	TGCGCCAGCAGTGCGAGCTCCTACAATGAGCAGTTCTTC
NA	NA	TRBV5-1	TRBJ2-7	CASSLEGRYEQYF	TGCGCCAGCAGCTTGGAAGGGAGATACGAGCAGTACTTC
TRBD1	few	TRBV5-4	TRBJ1-3	CASSLVGQDTIYF	TGTGCCAGCAGCTTGGTGGGACAGGATACCATATATTTT
NA	NA	TRBV5-1	TRBJ1-1	CASSSGQRNTEAFF	TGCGCCAGCAGCTCTGGACAGCGGAACACTGAAGCTTTCTTT
TRBD1	NA	TRBV5-1	TRBJ1-2	CASSLDRGLGGYTF	TGCGCCAGCAGCTTGGACAGGGGGCTGGGTGGCTACACCTTC
TRBD2	NA	TRBV11-3	TRBJ2-7	CASSLDFGQTSGEDEQYF	TGTGCCAGCAGCTTAGATTTCGGCCAGACTAGCGGGGAGGATGAGCAGTACTTC
TRBD1	NA	TRBV18	TRBJ1-2	CASSPNRGQFYGYTF	TGTGCCAGCTCACCGAACAGGGGGCAATTCTATGGCTACACCTTC
TRBD2	NA	TRBV7-2	TRBJ2-7	CASRTSGGAGEQYF	TGTGCCAGCAGGACTAGCGGGGGGGCGGGTGAGCAGTACTTC
TRBD1	NA	TRBV6-5	TRBJ1-2	CASSSGGANYGYTF	TGTGCCAGCAGTTCAGGGGGAGCTAACTATGGCTACACCTTC
TRBD1	NA	TRBV5-1	TRBJ1-2	CASTWAGQGYGYTF	TGCGCCAGCACCTGGGCGGGACAGGGCTACGGCTACACCTTC
NA	NA	TRBV5-8	TRBJ2-4	CASSPPLAKNIQYF	TGTGCCAGCAGCCCCCCTTTAGCCAAAAACATTCAGTACTTC
TRBD1	NA	TRBV5-1	TRBJ2-1	CASSPRQGAGEQFF	TGCGCCAGCAGCCCAAGACAGGGGGCAGGTGAGCAGTTCTTC
NA	NA	TRBV28	TRBJ2-7	CASNPTLARAYEQYF	TGTGCCAGCAATCCTACCTTAGCGAGGGCCTACGAGCAGTACTTC
TRBD2	NA	TRBV5-4	TRBJ2-5	CASSLERGRRETQYF	TGTGCCAGCAGCTTGGAGCGGGGGAGAAGAGAGACCCAGTACTTC
TRBD2	NA	TRBV5-6	TRBJ2-5	CASSLGLAGLYQETQYF	TGTGCCAGCAGCTTGGGACTAGCGGGTCTGTACCAAGAGACCCAGTACTTC
TRBD1	NA	TRBV7-2	TRBJ2-7	CASSLPGGYEQYF	TGTGCCAGCAGCTTACCAGGGGGCTACGAGCAGTACTTC
TRBD2	few	TRBV28	TRBJ2-6	CASRGGAFPGANVLTF	TGTGCCAGCCGCGGGGGTGCCTTCCCTGGGGCCAACGTCCTGACTTTC
NA	NA	TRBV11-2	TRBJ1-3	CASSPLIRLSGNTIYF	TGTGCCAGCAGTCCACTGATAAGACTCTCTGGAAACACCATATATTTT
TRBD2	NA	TRBV7-9	TRBJ2-5	CSSSSPGGLRGAVETQYF	TGTTCCAGCAGCTCCCCTGGGGGGTTGCGGGGGGCCGTGGAGACCCAGTACTTC
NA	once	TRBV9	TRBJ1-3	CASSVGVGGGSGSEGGNTIYF	TGTGCCAGCAGCGTAGGGGTTGGGGGGGGCTCGGGTTCGGAAGGAGGAAACACCATATATTTT
NA	few	TRBV27	TRBJ1-2	CASSSRQVPNYGYTF	TGTGCCAGCAGTTCAAGACAGGTACCTAACTATGGCTACACCTTC
TRBD1	NA	TRBV6-1	TRBJ2-7	CASIEDRPRREQYF	TGTGCCAGCATTGAGGACAGGCCACGACGGGAGCAGTACTTC